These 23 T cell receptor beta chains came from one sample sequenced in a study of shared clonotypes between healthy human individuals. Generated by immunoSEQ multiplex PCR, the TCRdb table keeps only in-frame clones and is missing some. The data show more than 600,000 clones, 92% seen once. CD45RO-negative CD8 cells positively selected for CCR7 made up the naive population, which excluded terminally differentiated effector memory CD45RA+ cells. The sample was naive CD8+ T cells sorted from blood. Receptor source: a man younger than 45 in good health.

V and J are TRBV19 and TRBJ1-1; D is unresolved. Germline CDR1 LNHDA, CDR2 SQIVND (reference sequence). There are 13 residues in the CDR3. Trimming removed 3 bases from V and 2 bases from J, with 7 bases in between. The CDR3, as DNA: TGTGCCAGTAGTATGGCACTAAACACTGAAGCTTTCTTT. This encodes CASSMALNTEAFF.

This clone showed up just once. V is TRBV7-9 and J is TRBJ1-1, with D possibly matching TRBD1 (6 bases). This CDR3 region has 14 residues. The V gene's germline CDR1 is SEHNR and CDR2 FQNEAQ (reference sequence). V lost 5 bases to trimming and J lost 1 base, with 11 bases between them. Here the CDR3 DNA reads TGTGCCAGCAGCCAATGGACAGAGAACACTGAAGCTTTCTTT. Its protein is CASSQWTENTEAFF.

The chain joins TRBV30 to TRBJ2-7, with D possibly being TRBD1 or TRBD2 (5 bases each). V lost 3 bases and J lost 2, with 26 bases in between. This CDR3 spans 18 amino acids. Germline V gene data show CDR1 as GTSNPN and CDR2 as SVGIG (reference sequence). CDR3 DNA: TGTGCCTGGAGAGGAGAGTTACCGGGACGGAGCACCCCCTACGAGCAGTACTTC. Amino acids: CAWRGELPGRSTPYEQYF.

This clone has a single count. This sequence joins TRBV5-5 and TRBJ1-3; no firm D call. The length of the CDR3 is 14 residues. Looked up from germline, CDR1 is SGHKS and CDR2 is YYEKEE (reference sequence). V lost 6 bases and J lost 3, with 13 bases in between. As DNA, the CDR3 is TGTGCCAGCATTCAGGAGGTTTTTGGAAACACCATATATTTT. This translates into CASIQEVFGNTIYF.

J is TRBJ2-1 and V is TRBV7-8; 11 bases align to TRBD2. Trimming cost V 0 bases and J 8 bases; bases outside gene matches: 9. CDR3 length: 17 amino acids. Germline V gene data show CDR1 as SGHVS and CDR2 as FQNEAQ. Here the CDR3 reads CASSLALGTSGSYEQFF. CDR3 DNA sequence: TGTGCCAGCAGCTTAGCGCTTGGTACTAGCGGGAGCTATGAGCAGTTCTTC.

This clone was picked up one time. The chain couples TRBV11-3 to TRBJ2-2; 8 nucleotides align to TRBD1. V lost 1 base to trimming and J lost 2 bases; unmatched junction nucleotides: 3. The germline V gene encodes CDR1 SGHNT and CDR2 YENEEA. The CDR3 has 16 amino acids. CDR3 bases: TGTGCCAGCAGCTTAGTCGGGACAGGAAACACCGGGGAGCTGTTTTTT. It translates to CASSLVGTGNTGELFF. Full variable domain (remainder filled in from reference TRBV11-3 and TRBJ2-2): EAGVVQSPRYKIIEKKQPVAFWCNPISGHNTLYWYLQNLGQGPELLIRYENEEAVDDSQLPKDRFSAERLKGVDSTLKIQPAELGDSAVYLCASSLVGTGNTGELFFGEGSRLTVL.

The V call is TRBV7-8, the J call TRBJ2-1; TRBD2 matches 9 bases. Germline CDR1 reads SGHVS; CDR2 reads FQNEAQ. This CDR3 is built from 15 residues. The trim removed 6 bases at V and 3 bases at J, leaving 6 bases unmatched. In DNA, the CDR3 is TGTGCCAGCAGTAGGCGGGAGGGTATCTACAATGAGCAGTTCTTC. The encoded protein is CASSRREGIYNEQFF.

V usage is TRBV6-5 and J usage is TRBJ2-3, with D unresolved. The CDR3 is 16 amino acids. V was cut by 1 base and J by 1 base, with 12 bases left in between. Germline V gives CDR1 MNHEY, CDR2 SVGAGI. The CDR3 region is CASSYFGRSGTDTQYF. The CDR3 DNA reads TGTGCCAGCAGTTACTTCGGAAGGAGCGGCACAGATACGCAGTATTTT.

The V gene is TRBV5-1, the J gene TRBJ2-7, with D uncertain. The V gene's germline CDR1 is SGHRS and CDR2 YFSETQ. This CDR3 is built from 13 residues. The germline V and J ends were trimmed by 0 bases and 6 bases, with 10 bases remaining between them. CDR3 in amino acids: CASSLAAGSEQYF. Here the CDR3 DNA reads TGCGCCAGCAGCTTGGCCGCCGGTAGCGAGCAGTACTTC. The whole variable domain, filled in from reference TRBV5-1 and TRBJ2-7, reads KAGVTQTPRYLIKTRGQQVTLSCSPISGHRSVSWYQQTPGQGLQFLFEYFSETQRNKGNFPGRFSGRQFSNSRSEMNVSTLELGDSALYLCASSLAAGSEQYFGPGTRLTVT.

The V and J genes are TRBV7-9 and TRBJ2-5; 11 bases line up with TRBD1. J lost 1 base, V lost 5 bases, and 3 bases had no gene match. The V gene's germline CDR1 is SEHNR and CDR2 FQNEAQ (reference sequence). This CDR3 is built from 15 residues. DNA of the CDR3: TGTGCCAGCAGCCCTGGGACAGGGGGCCAAGAGACCCAGTACTTC. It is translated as CASSPGTGGQETQYF.

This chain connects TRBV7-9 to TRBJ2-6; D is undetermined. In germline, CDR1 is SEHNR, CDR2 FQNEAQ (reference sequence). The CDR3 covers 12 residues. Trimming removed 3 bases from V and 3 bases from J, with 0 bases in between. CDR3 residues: CASSFGANVLTF. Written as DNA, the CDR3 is TGTGCCAGCAGCTTTGGGGCCAACGTCCTGACTTTC.

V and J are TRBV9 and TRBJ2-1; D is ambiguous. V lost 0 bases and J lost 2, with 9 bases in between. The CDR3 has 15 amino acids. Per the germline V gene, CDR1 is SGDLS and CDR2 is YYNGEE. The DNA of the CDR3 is TGTGCCAGCAGCGTAGCCGTCCAGGCCTACAATGAGCAGTTCTTC. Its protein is CASSVAVQAYNEQFF.

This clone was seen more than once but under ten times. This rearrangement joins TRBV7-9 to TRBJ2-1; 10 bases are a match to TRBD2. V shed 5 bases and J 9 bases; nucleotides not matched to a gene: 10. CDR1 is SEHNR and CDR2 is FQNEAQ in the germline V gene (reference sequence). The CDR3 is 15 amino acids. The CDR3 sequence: CASSGGTSALVEQFF. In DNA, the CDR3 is TGTGCCAGCAGCGGTGGGACTAGCGCGTTGGTTGAGCAGTTCTTC.

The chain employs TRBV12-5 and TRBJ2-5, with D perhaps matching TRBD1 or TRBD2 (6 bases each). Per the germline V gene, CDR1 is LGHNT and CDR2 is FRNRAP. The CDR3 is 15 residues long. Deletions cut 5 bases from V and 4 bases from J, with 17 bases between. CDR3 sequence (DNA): TGTGCTAGTGGTCCCGGGACCGGAGGGGGAGAGACCCAGTACTTC. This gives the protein CASGPGTGGGETQYF.

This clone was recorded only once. Written as DNA, the CDR3 is TGTGCCAGCAGTTTTCGGGTTTGGGACACTGAAGCTTTCTTT. Amino acid sequence: CASSFRVWDTEAFF. This chain links TRBV28 with TRBJ1-1; no firm D call. Germline V gene data show CDR1 as MDHEN and CDR2 as SYDVKM. V gave up 3 bases and J gave up 3 bases, with 11 bases separating them. This CDR3 has 14 residues. Looking up the rest from reference TRBV28 and TRBJ1-1 gives the full variable domain: DVKVTQSSRYLVKRTGEKVFLECVQDMDHENMFWYRQDPGLGLRLIYFSYDVKMKEKGDIPEGYSVSREKKERFSLILESASTNQTSMYLCASSFRVWDTEAFFGQGTRLTVV.

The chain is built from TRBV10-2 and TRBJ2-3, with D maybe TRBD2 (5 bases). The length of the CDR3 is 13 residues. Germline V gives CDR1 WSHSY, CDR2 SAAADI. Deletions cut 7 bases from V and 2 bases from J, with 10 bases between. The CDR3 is CASITGITDTQYF. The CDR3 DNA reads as TGCGCCAGCATTACGGGGATCACAGATACGCAGTATTTT.

The CDR3 here is CASRDSGVGTDTQYF. The CDR3 region has the DNA TGCGCCAGCAGGGATTCGGGGGTAGGCACAGATACGCAGTATTTT. The V and J genes are TRBV10-2 and TRBJ2-3, with D perhaps TRBD2 (6 bases). Between the trimmed V and J ends, which lost 6 bases and 1 base, there was a span of 14 bases. Germline V lookup: CDR1 WSHSY, CDR2 SAAADI. The CDR3 runs to 15 residues.

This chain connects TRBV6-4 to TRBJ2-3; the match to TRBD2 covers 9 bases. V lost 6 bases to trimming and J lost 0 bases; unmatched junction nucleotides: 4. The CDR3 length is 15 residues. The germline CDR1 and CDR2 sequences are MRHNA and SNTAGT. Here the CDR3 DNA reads TGTGCCAGCAGCGTCACTAGCGGGAGCACAGATACGCAGTATTTT. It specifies CASSVTSGSTDTQYF.

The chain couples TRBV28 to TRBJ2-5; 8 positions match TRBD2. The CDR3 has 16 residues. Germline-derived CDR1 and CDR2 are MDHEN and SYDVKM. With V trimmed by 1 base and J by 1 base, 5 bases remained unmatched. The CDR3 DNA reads TGTGCCAGCAGTTTATACCCGGGAGGGACCCAAGAGACCCAGTACTTC. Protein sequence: CASSLYPGGTQETQYF.

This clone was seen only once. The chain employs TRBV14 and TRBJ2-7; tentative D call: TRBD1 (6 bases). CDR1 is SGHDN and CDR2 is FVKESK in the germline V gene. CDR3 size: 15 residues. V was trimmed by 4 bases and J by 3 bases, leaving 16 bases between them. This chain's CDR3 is CASSPTGNYNYEQYF. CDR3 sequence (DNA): TGTGCCAGCAGCCCTACAGGGAATTATAACTACGAGCAGTACTTC. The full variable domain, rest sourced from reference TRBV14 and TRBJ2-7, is EAGVTQFPSHSVIEKGQTVTLRCDPISGHDNLYWYRRVMGKEIKFLLHFVKESKQDESGMPNNRFLAERTGGTYSTLKVQPAELEDSGVYFCASSPTGNYNYEQYFGPGTRLTVT.

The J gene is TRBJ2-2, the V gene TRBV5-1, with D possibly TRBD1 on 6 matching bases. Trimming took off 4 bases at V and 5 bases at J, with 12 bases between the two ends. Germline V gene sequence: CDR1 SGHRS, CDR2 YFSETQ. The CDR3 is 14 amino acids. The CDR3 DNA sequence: TGCGCCAGCAGCACAGGGATGGTAACCGGGGAGCTGTTTTTT. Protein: CASSTGMVTGELFF.

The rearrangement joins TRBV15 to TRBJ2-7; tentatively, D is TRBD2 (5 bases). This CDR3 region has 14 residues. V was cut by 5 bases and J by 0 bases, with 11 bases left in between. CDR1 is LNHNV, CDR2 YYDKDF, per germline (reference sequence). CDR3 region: CATSEGAFSYEQYF. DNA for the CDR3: TGTGCCACCAGCGAGGGCGCTTTCTCCTACGAGCAGTACTTC. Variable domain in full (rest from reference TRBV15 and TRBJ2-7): DAMVIQNPRYQVTQFGKPVTLSCSQTLNHNVMYWYQQKSSQAPKLLFHYYDKDFNNEADTPDNFQSRRPNTSFCFLDIRSPGLGDTAMYLCATSEGAFSYEQYFGPGTRLTVT.

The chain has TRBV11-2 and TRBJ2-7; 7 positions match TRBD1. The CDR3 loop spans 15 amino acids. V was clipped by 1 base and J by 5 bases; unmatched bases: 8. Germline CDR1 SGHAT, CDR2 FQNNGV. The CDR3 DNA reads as TGTGCCAGCAGCTTAGGGCGACAGGGCCTTAACGAGCAGTACTTC. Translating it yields CASSLGRQGLNEQYF.